This T cell receptor (beta chain) is from a study of neoadjuvant anti-PD-1 for oral cavity cancer. Study-wide background: Before surgery, most patients got three to four biweekly 3 mg/kg nivolumab doses.

Deletions cut 2 bases from V and 5 bases from J, with 7 bases between. CDR3 length equals 13 residues. Germline V lookup: CDR1 WSHSY, CDR2 SAAADI. This clone was picked up a small number of times. Generated by immunoSEQ multiplex PCR, the TCRdb table keeps only in-frame clones and is missing some. Of approximately 30,000 clones in the sample, roughly 85% were seen once. As to time point: after neoadjuvant nivolumab, at surgical resection. PBMCs were not maintained or expanded in culture before analysis. This chain joins TRBV10-2 and TRBJ1-5; D gene ambiguous. The sample here was PBMCs, taken after nivolumab (anti-PD-1) treatment. This sequence originates from a person aged 40 to 85 with oral cavity squamous cell carcinoma. CDR3 bases: TGCGCCAGCAGTGAGGACACTTATCAGCCCCAGCATTTT. Protein product: CASSEDTYQPQHF.